The subject of this entry is one T cell receptor beta chain. The CDR3 is made up of 15 amino acids. The V gene's germline CDR1 is SGHRS and CDR2 YFSETQ. The V end was cut by 1 base, the J end by 0 bases, with 11 bases between. This record belongs to a study of blood T cell repertoires in COVID-19. About the study: Collection of acute and convalescent COVID-19 samples took place in the United States, Italy and Spain. Nucleic acid was either cDNA or gDNA, and it came from T cells, B-cell-depleted T cells, or PBMCs.

Authors' analysis steps: Counts of nucleated cells, estimated from reference gene primer amplification, were obtained. Using immunoSEQ multiplex PCR, the repertoire was profiled, and TCRdb retains in-frame clones only, with some absent. That table furnishes V, J and clone size, whereas the DNA furnished D and trimming. The top ten clones hold about a sixth of a sample with more than 75,000 clones, 80% to 85% of them seen once. Specimen: peripheral blood. This clonotype was sampled from a woman of 80 years or more with active or convalescent COVID-19. This chain links TRBV5-1 with TRBJ2-7; the D gene is possibly TRBD1 (6 bases). The chain's CDR3 is CASSLSTGNSYEQYF. The CDR3 DNA follows: TGCGCCAGCAGCTTGTCGACAGGAAACTCCTACGAGCAGTACTTC.